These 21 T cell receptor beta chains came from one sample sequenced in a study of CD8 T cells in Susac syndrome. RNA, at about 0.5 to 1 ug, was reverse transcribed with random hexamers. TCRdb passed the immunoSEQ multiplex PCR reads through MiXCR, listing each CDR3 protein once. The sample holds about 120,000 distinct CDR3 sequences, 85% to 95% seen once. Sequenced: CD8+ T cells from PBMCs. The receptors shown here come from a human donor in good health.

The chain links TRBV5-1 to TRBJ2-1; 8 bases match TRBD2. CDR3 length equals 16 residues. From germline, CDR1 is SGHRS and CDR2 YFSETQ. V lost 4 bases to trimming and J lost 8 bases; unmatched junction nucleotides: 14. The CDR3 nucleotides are TGCGCCAGCAGCCTGAACCCGGGACTAGGGTCCTATGAGCAGTTCTTC. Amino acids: CASSLNPGLGSYEQFF.

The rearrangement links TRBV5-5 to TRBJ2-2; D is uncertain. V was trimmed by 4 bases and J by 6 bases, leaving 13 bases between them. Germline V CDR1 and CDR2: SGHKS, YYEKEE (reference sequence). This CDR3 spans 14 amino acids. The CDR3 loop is CASSLYTGAGELFF. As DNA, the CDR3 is TGTGCCAGCAGCCTGTATACGGGCGCCGGGGAGCTGTTTTTT.

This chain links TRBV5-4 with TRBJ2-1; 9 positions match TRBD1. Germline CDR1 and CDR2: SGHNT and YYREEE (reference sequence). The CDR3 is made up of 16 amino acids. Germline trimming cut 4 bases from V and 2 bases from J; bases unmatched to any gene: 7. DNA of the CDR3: TGTGCCAGCAGCGATTACCGACAGGGGGCCTACAATGAGCAGTTCTTC. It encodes CASSDYRQGAYNEQFF.

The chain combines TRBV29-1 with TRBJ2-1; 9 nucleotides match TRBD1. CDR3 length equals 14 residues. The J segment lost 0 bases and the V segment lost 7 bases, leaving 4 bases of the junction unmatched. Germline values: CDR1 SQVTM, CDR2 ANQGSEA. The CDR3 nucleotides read TGCAGCGCGAGGGACAGGGCCTCCTACAATGAGCAGTTCTTC. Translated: CSARDRASYNEQFF.

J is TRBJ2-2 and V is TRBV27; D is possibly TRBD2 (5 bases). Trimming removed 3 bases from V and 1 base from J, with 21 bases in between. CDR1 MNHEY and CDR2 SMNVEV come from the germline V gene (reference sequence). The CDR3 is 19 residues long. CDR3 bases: TGTGCCAGCAGTTTGGGCGGGTGGATCCTCAGAGAGAACACCGGGGAGCTGTTTTTT. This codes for CASSLGGWILRENTGELFF.

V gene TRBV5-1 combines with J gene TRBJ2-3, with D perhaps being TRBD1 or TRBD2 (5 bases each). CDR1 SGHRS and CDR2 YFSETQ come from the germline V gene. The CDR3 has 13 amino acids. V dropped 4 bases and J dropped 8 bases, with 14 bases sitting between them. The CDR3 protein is CASSRGLAATQYF. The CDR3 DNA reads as TGCGCCAGCAGCAGGGGCCTAGCAGCTACGCAGTATTTT.

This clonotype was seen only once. The CDR3 DNA follows: TGTGCCAGCAGCCCGACAGCTACTAACACTGAAGCTTTCTTT. This translates into CASSPTATNTEAFF. The J gene is TRBJ1-1, the V gene TRBV7-3; possible D gene TRBD1, 5 bases. This CDR3 contains 14 residues. The germline CDR1 and CDR2 sequences are SGHTA and FQGTGA. Trimming removed 5 bases from V and 2 bases from J, with 12 bases in between.

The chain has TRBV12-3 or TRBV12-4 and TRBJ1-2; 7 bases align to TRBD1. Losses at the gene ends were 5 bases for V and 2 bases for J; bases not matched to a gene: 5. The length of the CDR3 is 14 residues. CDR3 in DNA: TGTGCCAGCAGTCCCGACAGGGTAAACTATGGCTACACCTTC. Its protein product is CASSPDRVNYGYTF.

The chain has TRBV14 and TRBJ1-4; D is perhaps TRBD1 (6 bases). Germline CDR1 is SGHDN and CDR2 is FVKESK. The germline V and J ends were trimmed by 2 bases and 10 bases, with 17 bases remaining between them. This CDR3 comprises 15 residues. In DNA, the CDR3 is TGTGCCAGCAGCCAAAGATCGGTAAAGGGGGGAAAACTGTTTTTT. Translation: CASSQRSVKGGKLFF.

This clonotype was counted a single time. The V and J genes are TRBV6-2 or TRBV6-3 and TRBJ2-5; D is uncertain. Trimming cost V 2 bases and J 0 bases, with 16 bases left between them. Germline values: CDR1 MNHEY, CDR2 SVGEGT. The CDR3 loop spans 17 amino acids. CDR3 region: CASSYDPGSMYQETQYF. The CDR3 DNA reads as TGTGCCAGCAGTTACGACCCCGGCAGCATGTACCAAGAGACCCAGTACTTC.

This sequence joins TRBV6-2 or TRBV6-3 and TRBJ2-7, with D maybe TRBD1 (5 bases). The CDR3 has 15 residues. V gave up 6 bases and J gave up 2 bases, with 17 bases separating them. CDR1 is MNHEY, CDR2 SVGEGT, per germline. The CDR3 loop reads CASSRAGITAYEQYF. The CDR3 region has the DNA TGTGCCAGCAGCAGGGCAGGGATAACGGCCTACGAGCAGTACTTC.

DNA for the CDR3: TGCGCCAGCAGCTTGGAAGGAACGAATGAAAAACTGTTTTTT. Amino acids: CASSLEGTNEKLFF. The chain uses TRBV5-1 and TRBJ1-4; no clear D. Germline CDR1 is SGHRS and CDR2 is YFSETQ. CDR3 length: 14 residues. The V end lost 0 bases, the J end lost 5 bases, and 8 bases lay between the germline ends.

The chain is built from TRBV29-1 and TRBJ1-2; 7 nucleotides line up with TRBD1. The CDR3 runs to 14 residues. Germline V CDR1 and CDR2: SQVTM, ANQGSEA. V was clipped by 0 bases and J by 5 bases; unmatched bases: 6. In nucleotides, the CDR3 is TGCAGCGTTGAAGAAGACAGGGTAGTGTATGGCTACACCTTC. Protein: CSVEEDRVVYGYTF.

CDR3 residues: CASRETGNSYEQYF. The CDR3 nucleotides are TGTGCCAGTAGGGAGACAGGGAACTCCTACGAGCAGTACTTC. The chain uses TRBV19 and TRBJ2-7, with 7 bases fitting TRBD1. Germline CDR1 and CDR2: LNHDA and SQIVND (reference sequence). The CDR3 is 14 amino acids. With V trimmed by 6 bases and J by 0 bases, 5 bases remained unmatched.

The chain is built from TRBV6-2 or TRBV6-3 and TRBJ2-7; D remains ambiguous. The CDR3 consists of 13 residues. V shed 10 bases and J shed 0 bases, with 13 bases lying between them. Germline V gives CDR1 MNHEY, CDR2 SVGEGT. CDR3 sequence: CAILTPSSYEQYF. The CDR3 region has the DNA TGTGCCATCCTAACACCGAGCTCCTACGAGCAGTACTTC.

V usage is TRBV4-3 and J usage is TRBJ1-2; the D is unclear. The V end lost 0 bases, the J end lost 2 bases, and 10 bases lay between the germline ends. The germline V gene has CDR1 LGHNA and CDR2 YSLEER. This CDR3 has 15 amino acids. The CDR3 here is CASSQESEVNYGYTF. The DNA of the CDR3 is TGCGCCAGCAGCCAAGAAAGCGAAGTCAACTATGGCTACACCTTC.

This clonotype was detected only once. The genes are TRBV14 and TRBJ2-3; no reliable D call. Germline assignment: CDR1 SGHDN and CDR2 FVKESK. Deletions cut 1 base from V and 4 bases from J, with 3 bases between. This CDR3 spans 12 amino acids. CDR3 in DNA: TGTGCCAGCAGCCAAGCCCCAGATACGCAGTATTTT. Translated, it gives CASSQAPDTQYF.

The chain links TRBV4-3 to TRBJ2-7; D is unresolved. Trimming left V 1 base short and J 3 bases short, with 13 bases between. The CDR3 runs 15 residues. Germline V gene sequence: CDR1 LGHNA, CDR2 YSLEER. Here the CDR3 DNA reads TGCGCCAGCAGCCAAGGGGGTCGTGGGCACTACGAGCAGTACTTC. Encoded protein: CASSQGGRGHYEQYF.

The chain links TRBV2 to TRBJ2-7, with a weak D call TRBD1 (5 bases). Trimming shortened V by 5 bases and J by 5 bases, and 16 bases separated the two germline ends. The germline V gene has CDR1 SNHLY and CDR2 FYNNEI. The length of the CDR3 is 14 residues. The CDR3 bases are TGTGCCAGCAGTCAGCTTTACAGGAACGACGAGCAGTACTTC. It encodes CASSQLYRNDEQYF. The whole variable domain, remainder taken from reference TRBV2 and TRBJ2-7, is EPEVTQTPSHQVTQMGQEVILRCVPISNHLYFYWYRQILGQKVEFLVSFYNNEISEKSEIFDDQFSVERPDGSNFTLKIRSTKLEDSAMYFCASSQLYRNDEQYFGPGTRLTVT.

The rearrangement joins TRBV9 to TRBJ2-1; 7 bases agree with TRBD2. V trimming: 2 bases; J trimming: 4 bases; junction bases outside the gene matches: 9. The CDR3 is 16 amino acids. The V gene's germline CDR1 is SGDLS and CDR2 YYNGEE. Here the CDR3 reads CASSVLSTSEYNEQFF. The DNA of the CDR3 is TGTGCCAGCAGCGTCCTCTCAACTAGCGAATACAATGAGCAGTTCTTC.

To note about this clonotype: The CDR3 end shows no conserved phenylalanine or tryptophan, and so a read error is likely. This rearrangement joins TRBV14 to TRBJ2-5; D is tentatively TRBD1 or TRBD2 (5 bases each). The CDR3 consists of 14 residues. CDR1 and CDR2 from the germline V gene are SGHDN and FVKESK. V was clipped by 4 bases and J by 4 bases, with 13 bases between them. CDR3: CASSLSGTAETQYL. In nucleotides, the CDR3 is TGTGCCAGCAGCCTTTCCGGGACCGCAGAGACCCAGTACCTC.